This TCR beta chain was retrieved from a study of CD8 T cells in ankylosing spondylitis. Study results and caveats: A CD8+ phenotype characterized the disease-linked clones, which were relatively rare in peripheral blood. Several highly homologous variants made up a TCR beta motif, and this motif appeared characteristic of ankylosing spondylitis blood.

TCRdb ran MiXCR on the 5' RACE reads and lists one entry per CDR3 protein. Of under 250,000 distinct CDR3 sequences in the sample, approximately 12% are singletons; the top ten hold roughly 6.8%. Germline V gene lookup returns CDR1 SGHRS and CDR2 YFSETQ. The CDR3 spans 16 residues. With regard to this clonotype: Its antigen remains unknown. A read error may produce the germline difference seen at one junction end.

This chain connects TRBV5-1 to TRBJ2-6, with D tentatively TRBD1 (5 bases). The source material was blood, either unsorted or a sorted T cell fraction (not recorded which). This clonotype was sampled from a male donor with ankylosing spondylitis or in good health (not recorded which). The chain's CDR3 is CASSPVVQSGANFLTF. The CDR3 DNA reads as TGCGCCAGCAGCCCCGTGGTCCAATCTGGGGCCAACTTCCTGACTTTC.